This entry is about one T cell receptor (beta chain). Its specificity is not known. These data come from a study of CD8 T cells in Susac syndrome. The CDR3 consists of 15 residues. Per germline, CDR1 LNHNV and CDR2 YYDKDF (reference sequence). V trimming: 0 bases; J trimming: 0 bases; junction bases outside the gene matches: 2. An amount of RNA that ranged from roughly 0.5 to 1 ug was reverse transcribed with random hexamers. TCRdb re-called the immunoSEQ multiplex PCR reads through MiXCR, storing one row per CDR3 protein. The data contain tens of thousands of distinct CDR3 sequences, about 93% of them singletons. Study-wide results and limits: There was no clonal expansion in the CD4+ T cell repertoires of Susac syndrome.

Source material: CD4+ T cells from PBMCs. The origin of this receptor is a human donor with Susac syndrome. The genes are TRBV15 and TRBJ2-7, with 7 bases fitting TRBD2. The CDR3 nucleotides are TGTGCCACCAGCAGAGATCTAGCGGACTCCTACGAGCAGTACTTC. Amino acids: CATSRDLADSYEQYF.